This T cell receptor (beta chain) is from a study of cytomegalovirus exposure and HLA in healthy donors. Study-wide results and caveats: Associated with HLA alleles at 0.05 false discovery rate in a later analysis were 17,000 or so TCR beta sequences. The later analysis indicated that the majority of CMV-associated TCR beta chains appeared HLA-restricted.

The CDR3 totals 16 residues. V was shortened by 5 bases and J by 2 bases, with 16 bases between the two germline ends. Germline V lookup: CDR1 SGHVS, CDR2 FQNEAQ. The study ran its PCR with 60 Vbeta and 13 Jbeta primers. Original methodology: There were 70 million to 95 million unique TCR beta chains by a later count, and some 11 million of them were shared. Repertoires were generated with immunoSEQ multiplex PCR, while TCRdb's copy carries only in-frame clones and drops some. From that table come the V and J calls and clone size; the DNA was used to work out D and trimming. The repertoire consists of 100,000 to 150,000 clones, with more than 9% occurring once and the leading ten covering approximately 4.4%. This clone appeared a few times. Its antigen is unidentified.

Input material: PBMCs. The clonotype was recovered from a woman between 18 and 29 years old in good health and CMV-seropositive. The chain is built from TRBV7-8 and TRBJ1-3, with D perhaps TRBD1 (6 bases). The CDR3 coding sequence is TGTGCCAGCAGCCCGGACAGCTCAGGCACTGGAAACACCATATATTTT. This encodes CASSPDSSGTGNTIYF.